Listed below are T cell receptor beta chains from one sample, sequenced in a study of cytomegalovirus exposure and HLA in healthy donors. Repertoires were generated with immunoSEQ multiplex PCR, while TCRdb's copy carries only in-frame clones and drops some. This sample has over 85,000 clones, with about 60% found just once. Specimen: PBMCs. These receptors originate from a human donor in good health. Both conserved end residues are part of each CDR3. D genes are given only for firm matches. Rows give clone size only sometimes, using once, few, many, or a class for an expanded clone.

v_call: TRBV6-1
j_call: TRBJ2-1
d_call: TRBD2
clone_size: .
cdr3_aa: CASRGWGGSSDEQFF
cdr3_nt: TGTGCCAGCAGGGGTTGGGGCGGGAGTTCGGATGAGCAGTTCTTC

v_call: TRBV28
j_call: TRBJ1-4
d_call: TRBD1
clone_size: .
cdr3_aa: CASSLLRTGAGNEKLFF
cdr3_nt: TGTGCCAGCAGTTTATTGCGGACAGGGGCAGGTAATGAAAAACTGTTTTTT

v_call: TRBV9
j_call: TRBJ2-5
d_call: .
clone_size: .
cdr3_aa: CASSVDRVEETQYF
cdr3_nt: TGTGCCAGCAGCGTAGACAGGGTTGAAGAGACCCAGTACTTC

v_call: TRBV29-1
j_call: TRBJ2-1
d_call: .
clone_size: .
cdr3_aa: CSVGTGERHNEQFF
cdr3_nt: TGCAGCGTTGGCACGGGAGAGCGCCACAATGAGCAGTTCTTC

v_call: TRBV6-5
j_call: TRBJ2-1
d_call: .
clone_size: .
cdr3_aa: CASSYGEKHNEQFF
cdr3_nt: TGTGCCAGCAGTTACGGGGAGAAACACAATGAGCAGTTCTTC

v_call: TRBV19
j_call: TRBJ1-2
d_call: .
clone_size: .
cdr3_aa: CASSIWGGEDGYTF
cdr3_nt: TGTGCCAGTAGTATTTGGGGGGGCGAGGATGGCTACACCTTC

v_call: TRBV4-2
j_call: TRBJ2-3
d_call: TRBD2
clone_size: .
cdr3_aa: CASSRGSGRAEVTDTQYF
cdr3_nt: TGTGCCAGCAGCCGCGGGAGCGGGAGGGCCGAGGTCACAGATACGCAGTATTTT

v_call: TRBV2
j_call: TRBJ1-5
d_call: .
clone_size: .
cdr3_aa: CASSLGGYRQPQHF
cdr3_nt: TGTGCCAGCAGTTTAGGAGGGTATCGTCAGCCCCAGCATTTT

v_call: TRBV5-8
j_call: TRBJ2-2
d_call: TRBD2
clone_size: .
cdr3_aa: CASMLLMRTSGRTGELFF
cdr3_nt: TGTGCCAGCATGTTACTCATGCGGACTAGCGGGCGTACCGGGGAGCTGTTTTTT

v_call: TRBV11-2
j_call: TRBJ2-7
d_call: TRBD2
clone_size: .
cdr3_aa: CASSLDRGGAFRNEQYF
cdr3_nt: TGTGCCAGCAGCTTAGATCGGGGGGGGGCCTTCAGGAACGAGCAGTACTTC

v_call: TRBV2
j_call: TRBJ2-1
d_call: .
clone_size: .
cdr3_aa: CASSDFEQFF
cdr3_nt: TGTGCCAGCAGTGACTTTGAGCAGTTCTTC

v_call: TRBV7-2
j_call: TRBJ1-5
d_call: TRBD1
clone_size: .
cdr3_aa: CASSVDRVQPQHF
cdr3_nt: TGTGCCAGCAGCGTAGACAGGGTCCAGCCCCAGCATTTT

v_call: TRBV5-4
j_call: TRBJ2-3
d_call: TRBD2
clone_size: .
cdr3_aa: CASSLKGLAGDTQYF
cdr3_nt: TGTGCCAGCAGCCTTAAGGGACTAGCGGGTGATACGCAGTATTTT

v_call: TRBV19
j_call: TRBJ2-7
d_call: TRBD1
clone_size: .
cdr3_aa: CASSRSGTGSYEQYF
cdr3_nt: TGTGCCAGTAGTCGGTCCGGGACAGGGTCCTACGAGCAGTACTTC

v_call: TRBV2
j_call: TRBJ1-2
d_call: .
clone_size: .
cdr3_aa: CASTPTDINYGYTF
cdr3_nt: TGTGCCAGCACCCCGACAGACATTAACTATGGCTACACCTTC

v_call: TRBV5-4
j_call: TRBJ2-7
d_call: .
clone_size: .
cdr3_aa: CASSQTGFYEQYF
cdr3_nt: TGTGCCAGCAGCCAAACAGGGTTCTACGAGCAGTACTTC

v_call: TRBV5-1
j_call: TRBJ1-3
d_call: .
clone_size: few
cdr3_aa: CASSLAGGDAGNTIYF
cdr3_nt: TGCGCCAGCAGCTTGGCTGGGGGCGACGCAGGAAACACCATATATTTT

v_call: TRBV7-9
j_call: TRBJ2-3
d_call: .
clone_size: .
cdr3_aa: CASSSPGGSSTDTQYF
cdr3_nt: TGTGCCAGCAGTTCGCCGGGGGGCTCTAGCACAGATACGCAGTATTTT